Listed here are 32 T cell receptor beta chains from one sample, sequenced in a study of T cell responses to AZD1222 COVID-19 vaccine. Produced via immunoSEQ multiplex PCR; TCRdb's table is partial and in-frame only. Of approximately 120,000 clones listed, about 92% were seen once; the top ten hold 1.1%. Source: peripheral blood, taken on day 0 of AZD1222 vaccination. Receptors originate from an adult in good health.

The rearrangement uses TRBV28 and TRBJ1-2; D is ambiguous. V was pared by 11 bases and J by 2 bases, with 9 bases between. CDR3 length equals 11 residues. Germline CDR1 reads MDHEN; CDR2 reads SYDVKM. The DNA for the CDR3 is TGTGCCGGATACTCGAACTATGGCTACACCTTC. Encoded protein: CAGYSNYGYTF.

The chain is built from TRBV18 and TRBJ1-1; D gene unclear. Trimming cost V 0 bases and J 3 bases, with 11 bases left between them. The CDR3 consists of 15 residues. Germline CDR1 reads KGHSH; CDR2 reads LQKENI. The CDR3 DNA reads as TGTGCCAGCTCACCACCGAGTCAGAGTGACACTGAAGCTTTCTTT. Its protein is CASSPPSQSDTEAFF.

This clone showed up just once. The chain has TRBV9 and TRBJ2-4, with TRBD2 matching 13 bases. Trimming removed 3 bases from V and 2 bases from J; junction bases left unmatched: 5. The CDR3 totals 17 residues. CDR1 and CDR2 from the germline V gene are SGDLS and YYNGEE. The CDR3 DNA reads TGTGCCAGCAGCGGGAGACTAGCGGGAGGACCCAAAAACATTCAGTACTTC. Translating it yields CASSGRLAGGPKNIQYF.

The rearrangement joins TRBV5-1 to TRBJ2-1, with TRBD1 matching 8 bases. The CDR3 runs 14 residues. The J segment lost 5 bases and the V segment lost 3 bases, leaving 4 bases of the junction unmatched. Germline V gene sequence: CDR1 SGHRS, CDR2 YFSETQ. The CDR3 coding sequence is TGCGCCAGCAGCTCCCGGGACAGGAACAATGAGCAGTTCTTC. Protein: CASSSRDRNNEQFF.

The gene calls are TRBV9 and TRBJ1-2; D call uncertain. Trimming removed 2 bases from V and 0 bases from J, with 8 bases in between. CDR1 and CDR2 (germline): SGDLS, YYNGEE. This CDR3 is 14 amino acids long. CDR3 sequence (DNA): TGTGCCAGCAGCGTGACGGGAGCTAACTATGGCTACACCTTC. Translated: CASSVTGANYGYTF.

CDR3 protein: CASSHGQPNQPQHF. The CDR3 coding sequence is TGTGCCAGCTCACATGGACAGCCCAATCAGCCCCAGCATTTT. This chain connects TRBV18 to TRBJ1-5; weak D call: TRBD1 (6 bases). V lost 4 bases, J lost 3 bases, and 10 bases lay in between. The germline V gene has CDR1 KGHSH and CDR2 LQKENI. This CDR3 region has 14 residues.

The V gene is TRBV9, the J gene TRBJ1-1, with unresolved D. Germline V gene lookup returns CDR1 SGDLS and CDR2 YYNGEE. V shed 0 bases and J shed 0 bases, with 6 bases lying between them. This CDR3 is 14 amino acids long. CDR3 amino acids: CASSVGQMNTEAFF. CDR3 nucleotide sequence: TGTGCCAGCAGCGTAGGGCAGATGAACACTGAAGCTTTCTTT.

The CDR3 DNA follows: TGTGCCAGCAGCCAGCAGGGACCGAACACTGAAGCTTTCTTT. It specifies CASSQQGPNTEAFF. This sequence joins TRBV3-1 (or the pseudogene TRBV3-2) and TRBJ1-1; D is perhaps TRBD1 (5 bases). CDR1 is LGHDT and CDR2 is YNNKEL in the germline V gene (reference sequence). Trimming stripped 3 bases from V and 1 base from J, with 9 bases between. CDR3 length: 14 residues.

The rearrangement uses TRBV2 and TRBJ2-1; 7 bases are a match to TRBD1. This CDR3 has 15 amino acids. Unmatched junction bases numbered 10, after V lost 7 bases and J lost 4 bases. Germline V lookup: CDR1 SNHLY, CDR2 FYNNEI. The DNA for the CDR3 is TGTGCCAGCACCGAGACAGGGACGGGGTACAATGAGCAGTTCTTC. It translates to CASTETGTGYNEQFF.

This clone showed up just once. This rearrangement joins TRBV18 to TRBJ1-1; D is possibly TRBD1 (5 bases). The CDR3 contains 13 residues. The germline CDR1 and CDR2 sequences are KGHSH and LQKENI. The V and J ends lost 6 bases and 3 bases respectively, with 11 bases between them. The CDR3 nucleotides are TGTGCCAGCTCTCACGGGGGGGACACTGAAGCTTTCTTT. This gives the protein CASSHGGDTEAFF.

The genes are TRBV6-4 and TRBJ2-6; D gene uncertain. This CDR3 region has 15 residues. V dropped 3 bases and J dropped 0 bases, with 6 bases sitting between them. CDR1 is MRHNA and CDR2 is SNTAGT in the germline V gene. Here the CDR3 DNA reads TGTGCCAGCAGTGAGGCCGCCTCTGGGGCCAACGTCCTGACTTTC. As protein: CASSEAASGANVLTF.

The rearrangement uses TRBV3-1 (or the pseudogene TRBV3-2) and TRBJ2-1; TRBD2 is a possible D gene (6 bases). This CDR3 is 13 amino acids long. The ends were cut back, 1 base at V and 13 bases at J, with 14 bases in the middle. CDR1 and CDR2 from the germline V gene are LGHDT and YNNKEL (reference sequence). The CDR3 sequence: CASSQVVTGLQFF. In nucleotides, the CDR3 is TGTGCCAGCAGCCAAGTGGTGACGGGACTCCAGTTCTTC.

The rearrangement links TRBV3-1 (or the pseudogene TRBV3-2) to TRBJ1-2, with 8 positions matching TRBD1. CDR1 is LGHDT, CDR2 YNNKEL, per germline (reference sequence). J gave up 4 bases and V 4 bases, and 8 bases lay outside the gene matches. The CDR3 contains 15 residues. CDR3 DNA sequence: TGTGCCAGCAGCCCGGACAGGGCCAACCTCTATGGCTACACCTTC. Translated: CASSPDRANLYGYTF.

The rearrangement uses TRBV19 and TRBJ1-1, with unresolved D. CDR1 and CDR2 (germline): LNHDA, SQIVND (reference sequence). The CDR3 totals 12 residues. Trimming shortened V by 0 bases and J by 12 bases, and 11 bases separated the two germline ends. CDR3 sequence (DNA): TGTGCCAGTAGTATAGATCCCGGTATACCTTTCTTT. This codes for CASSIDPGIPFF. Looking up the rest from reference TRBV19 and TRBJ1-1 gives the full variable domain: DGGITQSPKYLFRKEGQNVTLSCEQNLNHDAMYWYRQDPGQGLRLIYYSQIVNDFQKGDIAEGYSVSREKKESFPLTVTSAQKNPTAFYLCASSIDPGIPFFGQGTRLTVV.

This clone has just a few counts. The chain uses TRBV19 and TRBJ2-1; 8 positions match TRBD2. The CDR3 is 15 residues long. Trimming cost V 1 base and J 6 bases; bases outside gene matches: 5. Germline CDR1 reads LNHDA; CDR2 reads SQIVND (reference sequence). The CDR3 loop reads CASSIGHGLANEQFF. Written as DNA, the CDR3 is TGTGCCAGTAGTATAGGGCACGGACTAGCCAATGAGCAGTTCTTC.

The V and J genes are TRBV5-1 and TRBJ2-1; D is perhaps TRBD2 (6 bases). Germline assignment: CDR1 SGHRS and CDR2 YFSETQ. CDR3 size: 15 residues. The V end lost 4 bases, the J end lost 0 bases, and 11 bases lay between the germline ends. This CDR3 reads CASSRGSGSYNEQFF. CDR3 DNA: TGCGCCAGCAGCCGTGGTAGCGGCTCCTACAATGAGCAGTTCTTC.

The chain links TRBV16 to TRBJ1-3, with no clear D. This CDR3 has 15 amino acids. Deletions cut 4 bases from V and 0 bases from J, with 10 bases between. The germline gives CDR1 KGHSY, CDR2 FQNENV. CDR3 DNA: TGTGCCAGCAGCCCGGCAGGCAGCTCTGGAAACACCATATATTTT. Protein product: CASSPAGSSGNTIYF.

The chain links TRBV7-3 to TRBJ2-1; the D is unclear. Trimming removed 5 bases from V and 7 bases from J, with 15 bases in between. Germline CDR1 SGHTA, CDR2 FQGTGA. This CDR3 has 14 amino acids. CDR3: CASSPAEAGNEQFF. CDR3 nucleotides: TGTGCCAGCAGCCCCGCTGAAGCTGGGAATGAGCAGTTCTTC.

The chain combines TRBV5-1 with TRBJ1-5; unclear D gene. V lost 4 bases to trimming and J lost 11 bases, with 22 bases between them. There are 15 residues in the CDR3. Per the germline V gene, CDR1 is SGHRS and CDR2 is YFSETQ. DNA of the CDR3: TGCGCCAGCAGCCTCGGTACTGGTGGGTCGGGGACCCAGCATTTT. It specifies CASSLGTGGSGTQHF.

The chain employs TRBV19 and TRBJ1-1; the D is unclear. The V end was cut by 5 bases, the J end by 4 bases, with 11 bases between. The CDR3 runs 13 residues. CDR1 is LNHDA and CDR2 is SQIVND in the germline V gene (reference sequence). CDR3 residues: CASSLGFGTEAFF. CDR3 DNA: TGTGCCAGTAGTCTGGGGTTCGGCACTGAAGCTTTCTTT.

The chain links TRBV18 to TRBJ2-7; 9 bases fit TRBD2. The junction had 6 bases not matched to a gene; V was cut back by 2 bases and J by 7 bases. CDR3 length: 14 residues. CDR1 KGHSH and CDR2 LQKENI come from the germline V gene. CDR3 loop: CASSPSGRKDEQYF. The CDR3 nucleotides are TGTGCCAGCTCACCAAGCGGGAGGAAGGATGAGCAGTACTTC.

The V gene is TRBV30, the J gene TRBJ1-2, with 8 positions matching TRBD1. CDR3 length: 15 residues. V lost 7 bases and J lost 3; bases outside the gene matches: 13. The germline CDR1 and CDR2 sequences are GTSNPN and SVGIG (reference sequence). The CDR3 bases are TGTGCCTTCAACCGGGCAGGGGGCCTGGACTATGGCTACACCTTC. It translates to CAFNRAGGLDYGYTF.

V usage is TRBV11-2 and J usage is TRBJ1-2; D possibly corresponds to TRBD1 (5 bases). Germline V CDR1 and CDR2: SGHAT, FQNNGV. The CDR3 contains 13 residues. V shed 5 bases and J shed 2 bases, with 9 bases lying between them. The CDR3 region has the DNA TGTGCCAGCAGCGTGGGGGTAAACTATGGCTACACCTTC. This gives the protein CASSVGVNYGYTF. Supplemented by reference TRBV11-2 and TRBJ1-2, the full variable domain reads EAGVAQSPRYKIIEKRQSVAFWCNPISGHATLYWYQQILGQGPKLLIQFQNNGVVDDSQLPKDRFSAERLKGVDSTLKIQPAKLEDSAVYLCASSVGVNYGYTFGSGTRLTVV.

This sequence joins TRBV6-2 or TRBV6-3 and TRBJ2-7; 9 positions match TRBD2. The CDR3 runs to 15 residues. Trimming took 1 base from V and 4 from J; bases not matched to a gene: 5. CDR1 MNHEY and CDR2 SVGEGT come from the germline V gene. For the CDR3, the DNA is TGTGCCAGCAGTTACTGGGCTAGCGGGACGTACGAGCAGTACTTC. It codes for CASSYWASGTYEQYF.

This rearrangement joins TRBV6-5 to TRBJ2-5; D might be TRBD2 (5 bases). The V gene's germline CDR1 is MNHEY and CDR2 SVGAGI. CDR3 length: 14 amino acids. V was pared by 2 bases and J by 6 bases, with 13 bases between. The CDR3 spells CASSYTGRGQTQYF. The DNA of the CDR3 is TGTGCCAGCAGTTACACGGGCCGAGGGCAGACCCAGTACTTC.

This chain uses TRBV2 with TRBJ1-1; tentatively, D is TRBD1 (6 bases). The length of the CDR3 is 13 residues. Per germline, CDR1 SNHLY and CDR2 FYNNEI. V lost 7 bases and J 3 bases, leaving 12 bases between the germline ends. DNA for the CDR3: TGTGCCAGCAACAGGGATTTTGACACTGAAGCTTTCTTT. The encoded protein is CASNRDFDTEAFF.

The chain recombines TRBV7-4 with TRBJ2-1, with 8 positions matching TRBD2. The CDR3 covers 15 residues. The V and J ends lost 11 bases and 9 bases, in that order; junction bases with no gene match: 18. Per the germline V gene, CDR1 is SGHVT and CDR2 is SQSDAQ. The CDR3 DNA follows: TGTGCCGGCCCTCGGAGCGGGAGAAGACATTGTGAGCAGTTCTTC. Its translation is CAGPRSGRRHCEQFF.

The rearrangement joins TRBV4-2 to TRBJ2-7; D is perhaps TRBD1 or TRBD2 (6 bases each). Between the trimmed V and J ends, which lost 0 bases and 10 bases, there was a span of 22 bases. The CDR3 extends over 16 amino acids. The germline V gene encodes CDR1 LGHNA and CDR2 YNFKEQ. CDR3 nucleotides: TGTGCCAGCAGCCAAGAGGGGGCGGGACTTGGGGTCTATCAGTACTTC. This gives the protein CASSQEGAGLGVYQYF.

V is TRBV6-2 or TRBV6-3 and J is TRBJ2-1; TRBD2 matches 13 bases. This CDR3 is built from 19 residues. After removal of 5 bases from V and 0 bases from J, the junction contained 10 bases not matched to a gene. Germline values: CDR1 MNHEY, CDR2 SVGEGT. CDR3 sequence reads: CASSPRLAGGPSSYNEQFF. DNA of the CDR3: TGTGCCAGCAGTCCGCGACTAGCGGGAGGACCGAGCTCCTACAATGAGCAGTTCTTC.

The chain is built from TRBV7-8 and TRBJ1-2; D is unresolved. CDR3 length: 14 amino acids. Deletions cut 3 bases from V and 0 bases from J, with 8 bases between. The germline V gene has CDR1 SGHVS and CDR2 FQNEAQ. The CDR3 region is CASSFDTTNYGYTF. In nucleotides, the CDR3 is TGTGCCAGCAGCTTTGACACTACTAACTATGGCTACACCTTC.

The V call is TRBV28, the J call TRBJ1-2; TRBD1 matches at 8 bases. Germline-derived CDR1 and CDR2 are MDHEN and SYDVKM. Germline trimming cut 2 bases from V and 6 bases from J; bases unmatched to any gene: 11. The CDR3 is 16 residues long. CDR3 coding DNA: TGTGCCAGCAGTTTAGTGGGACAGGCAGTAAAAAATGGCTACACCTTC. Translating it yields CASSLVGQAVKNGYTF.

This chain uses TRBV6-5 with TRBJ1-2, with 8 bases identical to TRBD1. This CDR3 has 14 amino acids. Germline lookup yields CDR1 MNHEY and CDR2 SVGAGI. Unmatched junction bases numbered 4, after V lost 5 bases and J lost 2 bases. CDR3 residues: CASSHGQGNYGYTF. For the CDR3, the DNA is TGTGCCAGCAGTCATGGACAGGGAAACTATGGCTACACCTTC.